Listed here are 10 T cell receptor beta chains from one sample, sequenced in a study of blood T cell repertoires in COVID-19 (dated by TCRdb to 2018 to 2021). The method behind the library was the immunoSEQ multiplex PCR assay. In its TCRdb copy, this immuneACCESS table keeps in-frame sequences only and misses some clones. Where compared with another copy, unresolved V genes explain less than half of these, and the others have no known cause. The sample table holds about 76,000 clones, of which around 82% were seen once. About 14% of the sample rests with the top ten. What was sequenced was peripheral blood. Every receptor here comes from a human donor in a cohort sampled during active COVID-19.

The V gene is TRBV3-1 (or the pseudogene TRBV3-2), the J gene TRBJ1-4, with 7 positions matching TRBD1. Germline-derived CDR1 and CDR2 are LGHDT and YNNKEL (reference sequence). CDR3 size: 17 residues. The junction had 6 bases not matched to a gene; V was cut back by 1 base and J by 1 base. CDR3 nucleotide sequence: TGTGCCAGCAGCCAAGGACAGGGTTCGGGAACTAATGAAAAACTGTTTTTT. It codes for CASSQGQGSGTNEKLFF.

The chain has TRBV19 and TRBJ2-3, with a tentative D call TRBD1 (5 bases). CDR1 is LNHDA, CDR2 SQIVND, per germline (reference sequence). V was pared by 7 bases and J by 6 bases, with 14 bases between. The CDR3 has 13 residues. The CDR3 protein is CASTTQGVDTQYF. CDR3 coding DNA: TGTGCCAGTACTACCCAAGGGGTGGATACGCAGTATTTT.

This clone was detected only a few times. This chain connects TRBV19 to TRBJ2-3; 8 bases are shared with TRBD1. This CDR3 has 14 amino acids. Germline V gene data show CDR1 as LNHDA and CDR2 as SQIVND (reference sequence). With V trimmed by 6 bases and J by 6 bases, 8 bases remained unmatched. In DNA, the CDR3 is TGTGCCAGTAGCCGACGACAGGGGATCGATACGCAGTATTTT. It specifies CASSRRQGIDTQYF.

A single count supports this clone. J is TRBJ2-5 and V is TRBV3-1 (or the pseudogene TRBV3-2); 14 bases map to TRBD2. The J segment lost 2 bases and the V segment lost 3 bases, leaving 2 bases of the junction unmatched. Germline V gene sequence: CDR1 LGHDT, CDR2 YNNKEL (reference sequence). This CDR3 comprises 16 residues. The CDR3, as DNA: TGTGCCAGCAGCCATGGACTAGCGGGAGGTCAAGAGACCCAGTACTTC. Residues: CASSHGLAGGQETQYF.

The chain links TRBV4-1 to TRBJ2-1; 8 positions agree with TRBD1. J lost 7 bases, V lost 2 bases, and 7 bases had no gene match. CDR1 and CDR2 from the germline V gene are MGHRA and YSYEKL. There are 15 residues in the CDR3. In DNA form, the CDR3 reads TGCGCCAGCAGCCAATTACAGGGGGGACGGAATGAGCAGTTCTTC. This codes for CASSQLQGGRNEQFF.

This clone was observed a handful of times. At one of its ends the junction is not consistent with the germline gene, which may arise from a read error. V gene TRBV2 combines with J gene TRBJ2-5; 10 nucleotides align to TRBD2. Germline CDR1 SNHLY, CDR2 FYNNEI. The CDR3 is made up of 16 amino acids. The CDR3 protein is CASSEGVAGGQETQYF. The CDR3 DNA sequence: TGTGCCAGCAGCGAAGGGGTAGCGGGAGGACAAGAGACCCAGTACTTC.

This clone was picked up one time. V is TRBV3-1 (or the pseudogene TRBV3-2) and J is TRBJ2-7, with 7 bases that match TRBD2. The J segment lost 2 bases and the V segment lost 0 bases, leaving 4 bases of the junction unmatched. Germline V gene lookup returns CDR1 LGHDT and CDR2 YNNKEL (reference sequence). The CDR3 has 15 amino acids. The DNA of the CDR3 is TGTGCCAGCAGCCAAGATACTAGCGCCCCCTACGAGCAGTACTTC. Amino acid sequence: CASSQDTSAPYEQYF.

The chain carries TRBV27 and TRBJ2-2; a possible D gene is TRBD1 (7 bases). CDR3 size: 16 residues. The germline V and J ends were trimmed by 6 bases and 5 bases, with 19 bases remaining between them. Germline CDR1 MNHEY, CDR2 SMNVEV (reference sequence). The CDR3 bases are TGTGCCAGCAGGGGGGCGGGGACAGAGAGGACCGGGGAGCTGTTTTTT. Amino acids: CASRGAGTERTGELFF.

The chain carries TRBV10-2 and TRBJ1-1, with a weak D call TRBD1 (6 bases). V lost 6 bases and J lost 4, with 12 bases in between. The CDR3 runs to 13 residues. Germline loops: CDR1 WSHSY, CDR2 SAAADI. DNA for the CDR3: TGCGCCAGCAGAGGGGGGGTTGGCACTGAAGCTTTCTTT. It encodes CASRGGVGTEAFF.

V usage is TRBV7-9 and J usage is TRBJ1-4; 7 nucleotides agree with TRBD1. V lost 1 base, J lost 0 bases, and 2 bases stayed unmatched. This CDR3 spans 16 amino acids. The V gene's germline CDR1 is SEHNR and CDR2 FQNEAQ (reference sequence). CDR3 sequence: CASSLGDRATNEKLFF. Here the CDR3 DNA reads TGTGCCAGCAGCTTAGGGGACAGAGCAACTAATGAAAAACTGTTTTTT.